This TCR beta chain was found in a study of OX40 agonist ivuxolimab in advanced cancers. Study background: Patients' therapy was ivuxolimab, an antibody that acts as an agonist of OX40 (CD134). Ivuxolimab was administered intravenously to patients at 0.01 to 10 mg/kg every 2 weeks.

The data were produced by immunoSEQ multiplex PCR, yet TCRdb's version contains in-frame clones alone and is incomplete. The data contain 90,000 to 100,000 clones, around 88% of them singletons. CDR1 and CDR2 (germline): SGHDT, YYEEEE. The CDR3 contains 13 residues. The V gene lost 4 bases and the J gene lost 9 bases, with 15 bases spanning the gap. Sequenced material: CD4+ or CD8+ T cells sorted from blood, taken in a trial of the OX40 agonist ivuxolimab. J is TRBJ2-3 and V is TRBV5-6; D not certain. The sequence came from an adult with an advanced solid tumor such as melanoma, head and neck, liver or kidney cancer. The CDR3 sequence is CASSGIRAHTQYF. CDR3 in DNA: TGTGCCAGCAGCGGGATTCGGGCGCACACGCAGTATTTT.